The clone carrying this TCR beta chain was observed a few times. Per the germline V gene, CDR1 is PRHDT and CDR2 is FYEKMQ (reference sequence). The CDR3 runs to 16 residues. The trim removed 3 bases at V and 2 bases at J, leaving 6 bases unmatched. Hyperthyroidism of Graves' type that showed no ophthalmopathy progression within 18 months was stable. The data were taken from a study of T cells in Graves' hyperthyroidism and ophthalmopathy. RNA transcripts served as the template for amplifying TCR beta CDR3 regions. The HTBI primer set was used in a first-round RT-PCR of the TCR CDR3. TCRdb passed the multiplex PCR reads through MiXCR, listing each CDR3 protein once. The data contain 300,000 to 450,000 distinct CDR3 sequences, 20% to 25% of them singletons.

The specimen sequenced was blood. The clonotype originates from a man over 45 with Graves' hyperthyroidism. V gene TRBV13 combines with J gene TRBJ1-3, with TRBD1 matching 8 bases. CDR3 nucleotides: TGTGCCAGCAGCTTGTGGGCAGGGGGCCCTGGAAACACCATATATTTT. It specifies CASSLWAGGPGNTIYF. The whole variable domain, filled in from reference TRBV13 and TRBJ1-3, reads AAGVIQSPRHLIKEKRETATLKCYPIPRHDTVYWYQQGPGQDPQFLISFYEKMQSDKGSIPDRFSAQQFSDYHSELNMSSLELGDSALYFCASSLWAGGPGNTIYFGEGSWLTVV.